The 12 T cell receptor beta chains listed next were all sequenced from one sample in a study of T cells in Graves' hyperthyroidism and ophthalmopathy. RNA transcripts yielded amplified TCR beta CDR3 regions. With the HTBI primer set, the TCR CDR3 went through a first round of RT-PCR. MiXCR, applied by TCRdb to the multiplex PCR reads, yields one record per CDR3 protein. The sample comprises around 700,000 distinct CDR3 sequences, around 20% of which are singletons, and 16% rests with the top ten. Specimen: blood. The receptors were gathered from a woman aged 45-60 years with Graves' hyperthyroidism that later progressed to Graves' ophthalmopathy.

The sample holds one count of this clonotype. This chain connects TRBV19 to TRBJ1-5, with D unclear. The CDR3 has 16 amino acids. Looked up from germline, CDR1 is LNHDA and CDR2 is SQIVND (reference sequence). The V end lost 4 bases, the J end lost 2 bases, and 15 bases lay between the germline ends. CDR3 coding DNA: TGTGCCAGTAGTAGTTATAAGGGAGATGGCAATCAGCCCCAGCATTTT. Amino acid sequence: CASSSYKGDGNQPQHF.

A few counts support this clonotype. A much larger clone lies a single base off, so this may be a read error. The J gene is TRBJ1-5, the V gene TRBV9, with D uncertain. Trimming shortened V by 0 bases and J by 0 bases, and 4 bases separated the two germline ends. The CDR3 has 14 residues. CDR1 SGDLS and CDR2 YYNGEE come from the germline V gene. The CDR3 spells CASSVGASNQPQHF. The CDR3 region has the DNA TGTGCCAGCAGCGTAGGGGCTAGCAATCAGCCCCAGCATTTT. The full variable domain, in which reference TRBV9 and TRBJ1-5 provide the parts outside the CDR3, is DSGVTQTPKHLITATGQRVTLRCSPRSGDLSVYWYQQSLDQGLQFLIQYYNGEERAKGNILERFSAQQFPDLHSELNLSSLELGDSALYFCASSVGASNQPQHFGDGTRLSIL.

This clonotype was counted only a few times. The chain joins TRBV6-1 to TRBJ1-2, with no clear D. Germline CDR1 MNHNS, CDR2 SASEGT. V dropped 3 bases and J dropped 3 bases, with 11 bases sitting between them. The CDR3 is 14 amino acids. Here the CDR3 DNA reads TGTGCCAGCAGTGAGATGGTCCAGGACTATGGCTACACCTTC. It specifies CASSEMVQDYGYTF.

This clonotype was recorded at least ten times. The chain carries TRBV6-1 and TRBJ2-7; D tentatively fits TRBD1 or TRBD2 (6 bases each). The V end was cut by 7 bases, the J end by 4 bases, with 17 bases between. The germline V gene has CDR1 MNHNS and CDR2 SASEGT. The CDR3 spans 14 residues. This CDR3 is CASTPGGFEYEQYF. The CDR3 DNA follows: TGTGCCAGCACCCCCGGGGGCTTCGAGTACGAGCAGTACTTC.

This clonotype has ten or more counts. This chain uses TRBV20-1 with TRBJ2-5; 8 nucleotides align to TRBD2. CDR3 size: 14 residues. In germline, CDR1 is DFQATT, CDR2 SNEGSKA (reference sequence). With 3 bases clipped from V and 4 bases from J, the junction kept 7 bases outside the gene matches. The CDR3 loop is CSARDIAGTETQYF. The CDR3 coding sequence is TGCAGTGCTAGGGATATAGCGGGGACAGAGACCCAGTACTTC.

Concerning this clonotype: A much larger clone lies one base from this, so it may be a read error. This chain links TRBV3-1 with TRBJ1-5; TRBD1 aligns across 8 bases. The CDR3 loop spans 15 amino acids. Germline V lookup: CDR1 LGHDT, CDR2 YNNKEL (reference sequence). V shed 4 bases, J shed 6 bases, and the junction held 8 bases outside the gene matches. The CDR3 DNA follows: TGTGCCAGCAGCCCGACAGGGGAGGGCAGTCAGCCCCAGCATTTT. As protein: CASSPTGEGSQPQHF.

This clonotype was recorded at least ten times. CDR3 sequence reads: CSAKTGGLPEAFF. DNA for the CDR3: TGCAGTGCTAAAACAGGGGGCCTGCCTGAAGCTTTCTTT. The chain is built from TRBV20-1 and TRBJ1-1; 9 nucleotides match TRBD1. From germline, CDR1 is DFQATT and CDR2 SNEGSKA (reference sequence). Unmatched junction bases numbered 6, after V lost 4 bases and J lost 6 bases. The CDR3 has 13 residues.

At least ten counts were recorded for this clonotype. The genes are TRBV5-1 and TRBJ1-1, with D perhaps matching TRBD1 (6 bases). The CDR3 runs 15 residues. Germline V lookup: CDR1 SGHRS, CDR2 YFSETQ. With 4 bases removed from V and 1 base from J, the gap between germline ends came to 14 bases. The DNA of the CDR3 is TGCGCCAGCAGCCCGGCGGGGGGCAGGAACACTGAAGCTTTCTTT. It is translated as CASSPAGGRNTEAFF.

This clonotype came up a few times. Germline and junction disagree at one end, which may indicate a read error. The J gene is TRBJ1-6, the V gene TRBV3-1; TRBD1 aligns across 8 bases. Looked up from germline, CDR1 is LGHDT and CDR2 is YNNKEL (reference sequence). The CDR3 has 16 amino acids. CDR3 loop: CANSQDWTGYSLALHF. As DNA, the CDR3 is TGTGCCAACAGCCAAGACTGGACAGGGTACTCGCTAGCCCTCCACTTT. Based on the CDR3 plus reference TRBV3-1 and TRBJ1-6, the full variable domain is DTAVSQTPKYLVTQMGNDKSIKCEQNLGHDTMYWYKQDSKKFLKIMFSYNNKELIINETVPNRFSPKSPDKAHLNLHINSLELGDSAVYFCANSQDWTGYSLALHFGNGTRLTVT.

This clonotype appeared many times. The chain uses TRBV9 and TRBJ2-3; 11 nucleotides align to TRBD2. The CDR3 spans 17 residues. With 0 bases clipped from V and 2 bases from J, the junction kept 5 bases outside the gene matches. Germline V CDR1 and CDR2: SGDLS, YYNGEE. The CDR3 here is CASSVDGTSGPTDTQYF. CDR3 bases: TGTGCCAGCAGCGTAGATGGGACTAGCGGACCCACAGATACGCAGTATTTT.

The V call is TRBV15, the J call TRBJ1-2, with D perhaps TRBD1 (5 bases). The length of the CDR3 is 14 residues. Germline CDR1 is LNHNV and CDR2 is YYDKDF (reference sequence). The V end was cut by 2 bases, the J end by 2 bases, with 9 bases between. CDR3 bases: TGTGCCACCAGCAGACCGACAGTAAACTATGGCTACACCTTC. As protein: CATSRPTVNYGYTF.

The chain is built from TRBV4-1 and TRBJ2-3; 7 bases match TRBD1. CDR1 and CDR2 (germline): MGHRA, YSYEKL. The CDR3 sequence is 17 residues long. The V gene end was trimmed by 5 bases and the J gene end by 0 bases; junction bases not matched to a gene: 11. The CDR3 here is CASSSPQGRSSTDTQYF. CDR3 nucleotides: TGCGCCAGCAGCTCCCCACAGGGGCGATCTAGCACAGATACGCAGTATTTT.